These 23 T cell receptor beta chains originate from one sample sequenced in a study of blood T cell repertoires in COVID-19. This table comes from immunoSEQ multiplex PCR, and its TCRdb copy is limited to in-frame clones, with some not included. The sample contains approximately 96,000 clones, approximately 81% of which appear only once. The sample comprised peripheral blood. These receptors were obtained from a woman aged 80 or older with acute or convalescent COVID-19.

V is TRBV2 and J is TRBJ2-5, with D possibly being TRBD1 (5 bases). The CDR3 consists of 13 residues. Germline CDR1 is SNHLY and CDR2 is FYNNEI. Between the trimmed V and J ends, which lost 3 bases and 7 bases, there was a span of 12 bases. The CDR3 nucleotides read TGTGCCAGCAGTGAGGGGCCCTGGGGGACCCAGTACTTC. It encodes CASSEGPWGTQYF.

This clone was counted once. V is TRBV4-3 and J is TRBJ2-2; maybe TRBD2 (7 bases). This CDR3 contains 16 residues. Germline-derived CDR1 and CDR2 are LGHNA and YSLEER. With 4 bases removed from V and 7 bases from J, the gap between germline ends came to 19 bases. The DNA for the CDR3 is TGCGCCAGCAGCCCCCAAGGGGGGGGCCGAATCGGGGAGCTGTTTTTT. It encodes CASSPQGGGRIGELFF.

This clone turned up a few times. The chain joins TRBV5-1 to TRBJ2-1; TRBD2 might be the D (6 bases). This CDR3 contains 13 residues. Trimming pared 0 bases from V and 9 bases from J, leaving 10 bases between. Per germline, CDR1 SGHRS and CDR2 YFSETQ. The CDR3 DNA reads TGCGCCAGCAGCTTGGCCAGTAGCGGTGAGCAGTTCTTC. This encodes CASSLASSGEQFF.

The chain uses TRBV30 and TRBJ2-1; 10 nucleotides match TRBD2. The CDR3 is 15 amino acids. J lost 9 bases, V lost 8 bases, and 16 bases had no gene match. The germline V gene has CDR1 GTSNPN and CDR2 SVGIG (reference sequence). The CDR3 protein is CALCLGSGGAREQFF. In nucleotides, the CDR3 is TGTGCCCTTTGCTTGGGGAGCGGGGGGGCGCGTGAGCAGTTCTTC. The full variable domain, completed using reference TRBV30 and TRBJ2-1, is SQTIHQWPATLVQPVGSPLSLECTVEGTSNPNLYWYRQAAGRGLQLLFYSVGIGQISSEVPQNLSASRPQDRQFILSSKKLLLSDSGFYLCALCLGSGGAREQFFGPGTRLTVL.

The V and J genes are TRBV6-4 and TRBJ2-7; 10 bases line up with TRBD1. J was trimmed by 2 bases and V by 0 bases; bases with no gene match: 4. CDR1 is MRHNA and CDR2 is SNTAGT in the germline V gene. This CDR3 spans 16 amino acids. CDR3 DNA: TGTGCCAGCAGTGACTCAAGGGACAGGGGACCCTACGAGCAGTACGTC. Residues: CASSDSRDRGPYEQYV.

This sequence joins TRBV6-4 and TRBJ2-1; 9 nucleotides line up with TRBD2. The CDR3 extends over 15 amino acids. With 6 bases clipped from V and 9 bases from J, the junction kept 12 bases outside the gene matches. CDR1 and CDR2 from the germline V gene are MRHNA and SNTAGT. Here the CDR3 DNA reads TGTGCCAGCAGGCCCCTGGCGGGGGGGCGAGGTGAGCAGTTCTTC. Translation: CASRPLAGGRGEQFF.

The rearrangement links TRBV7-2 to TRBJ2-2, with D possibly TRBD2 on 6 matching bases. CDR1 SGHTA and CDR2 FQGNSA come from the germline V gene. V gave up 2 bases and J gave up 5 bases, with 9 bases separating them. CDR3 length: 14 amino acids. The CDR3 nucleotides are TGTGCCAGCAGCTTACGGGGGAGGACCGGGGAGCTGTTTTTT. Translated, it gives CASSLRGRTGELFF. Full variable domain (rest looked up from reference TRBV7-2 and TRBJ2-2): GAGVSQSPSNKVTEKGKDVELRCDPISGHTALYWYRQSLGQGLEFLIYFQGNSAPDKSGLPSDRFSAERTGGSVSTLTIQRTQQEDSAVYLCASSLRGRTGELFFGEGSRLTVL.

V is TRBV15 and J is TRBJ1-2, with no clear D. The CDR3 has 12 residues. The germline V and J ends were trimmed by 0 bases and 9 bases, with 8 bases remaining between them. The germline V gene has CDR1 LNHNV and CDR2 YYDKDF (reference sequence). CDR3 sequence reads: CATSREVQSYTF. The CDR3 DNA follows: TGTGCCACCAGCAGAGAGGTACAGAGCTACACCTTC.

For this clone: The sample holds other DNA sequences that translate to the same CDR3. The chain employs TRBV4-3 and TRBJ1-6, with 9 bases fitting TRBD1. V dropped 2 bases and J dropped 7; count of bases not matched to a gene: 3. This CDR3 has 15 amino acids. Germline values: CDR1 LGHNA, CDR2 YSLEER. DNA for the CDR3: TGCGCCAGCAGCCAACTGGGACAGGGAAATTCACCCCTCCACTTT. Its protein is CASSQLGQGNSPLHF.

The chain couples TRBV4-1 to TRBJ2-6, with D possibly matching TRBD1 (6 bases). V gave up 0 bases and J gave up 12 bases, with 21 bases separating them. Germline CDR1 reads MGHRA; CDR2 reads YSYEKL. The CDR3 totals 17 residues. The chain's CDR3 is CASSQENVDRLNPVLTF. For the CDR3, the DNA is TGCGCCAGCAGCCAAGAAAACGTTGACAGGTTAAACCCCGTCCTGACTTTC.

The chain recombines TRBV9 with TRBJ2-3; 10 bases line up with TRBD1. CDR1 and CDR2 (germline): SGDLS, YYNGEE. Trimming at V came to 4 bases and at J to 5 bases, leaving 7 bases not matched to a gene. CDR3 length equals 15 residues. CDR3 residues: CASSQETGGEDTQYF. CDR3 nucleotide sequence: TGTGCCAGCAGCCAGGAGACAGGGGGCGAAGATACGCAGTATTTT.

Worth noting for this clone: Within the sample, other DNA sequences also encode this same CDR3. J is TRBJ1-5 and V is TRBV3-1 (or the pseudogene TRBV3-2), with 9 nucleotides matching TRBD1. The germline V gene encodes CDR1 LGHDT and CDR2 YNNKEL (reference sequence). V dropped 4 bases and J dropped 1; count of bases not matched to a gene: 2. This CDR3 is built from 15 residues. CDR3 bases: TGTGCCAGCAGCCTCGGGACAGGGAGCAATCAGCCCCAGCATTTT. Amino acids: CASSLGTGSNQPQHF.

The J gene is TRBJ2-1, the V gene TRBV7-8; 8 bases align to TRBD1. The CDR3 extends over 16 amino acids. V was pared by 5 bases and J by 3 bases, with 9 bases of the junction left unmatched. Germline lookup yields CDR1 SGHVS and CDR2 FQNEAQ. This CDR3 reads CASSEARTGNYNEQFF. The CDR3 coding sequence is TGTGCCAGCAGCGAAGCCAGGACAGGGAACTACAATGAGCAGTTCTTC.

This chain joins TRBV2 and TRBJ2-1; TRBD2 agrees at 11 bases. Unmatched junction bases numbered 4, after V lost 7 bases and J lost 5 bases. This CDR3 has 14 amino acids. Looked up from germline, CDR1 is SNHLY and CDR2 is FYNNEI. CDR3 nucleotides: TGTGCCAGCAAAACTAGCGGGGGAAACAATGAGCAGTTCTTC. It is translated as CASKTSGGNNEQFF.

V gene TRBV5-1 combines with J gene TRBJ1-2; 8 bases match TRBD1. The germline V gene encodes CDR1 SGHRS and CDR2 YFSETQ. The CDR3 contains 14 residues. After removal of 4 bases from V and 6 bases from J, the junction contained 8 bases not matched to a gene. CDR3 in DNA: TGCGCCAGCAGCGTACTTAAGACAGGGGATGGCTACACCTTC. As protein: CASSVLKTGDGYTF. Variable domain in full (rest from reference TRBV5-1 and TRBJ1-2): KAGVTQTPRYLIKTRGQQVTLSCSPISGHRSVSWYQQTPGQGLQFLFEYFSETQRNKGNFPGRFSGRQFSNSRSEMNVSTLELGDSALYLCASSVLKTGDGYTFGSGTRLTVV.

The chain links TRBV2 to TRBJ1-3, with 7 bases fitting TRBD1. This CDR3 comprises 13 residues. CDR1 is SNHLY, CDR2 FYNNEI, per germline. V lost 5 bases to trimming and J lost 4 bases; unmatched junction nucleotides: 2. The CDR3 sequence is CASSPTGGNTIYF. CDR3 DNA sequence: TGTGCCAGCAGTCCGACAGGGGGAAACACCATATATTTT.

This chain connects TRBV29-1 to TRBJ1-5; D uncertain. CDR1 and CDR2 from the germline V gene are SQVTM and ANQGSEA. Trimming took 4 bases from V and 4 from J, leaving 11 bases between them. The CDR3 spans 13 residues. The CDR3 nucleotides read TGCAGCGTTGCCTGGAGTTGGAATCAGCCCCAGCATTTT. This encodes CSVAWSWNQPQHF. Drawing the rest from reference TRBV29-1 and TRBJ1-5, the complete variable domain is SAVISQKPSRDICQRGTSLTIQCQVDSQVTMMFWYRQQPGQSLTLIATANQGSEATYESGFVIDKFPISRPNLTFSTLTVSNMSPEDSSIYLCSVAWSWNQPQHFGDGTRLSIL.

The chain recombines TRBV15 with TRBJ1-4; TRBD1 matches 12 bases. The CDR3 runs to 16 residues. Losses at the gene ends were 5 bases for V and 10 bases for J; bases not matched to a gene: 11. Looked up from germline, CDR1 is LNHNV and CDR2 is YYDKDF (reference sequence). The CDR3 region has the DNA TGTGCCACCAGCGAACGTTCCGGGACAGGGGGCAGAAAACTGTTTTTT. This translates into CATSERSGTGGRKLFF. The complete variable domain, with remaining parts taken from reference TRBV15 and TRBJ1-4, reads DAMVIQNPRYQVTQFGKPVTLSCSQTLNHNVMYWYQQKSSQAPKLLFHYYDKDFNNEADTPDNFQSRRPNTSFCFLDIRSPGLGDTAMYLCATSERSGTGGRKLFFGSGTQLSVL.

The rearrangement joins TRBV20-1 to TRBJ1-2; D remains unclear. CDR1 is DFQATT, CDR2 SNEGSKA, per germline (reference sequence). With 3 bases removed from V and 7 bases from J, the gap between germline ends came to 9 bases. This CDR3 region has 11 residues. The CDR3 here is CSARAEVGYTF. The CDR3 DNA sequence: TGCAGTGCTAGGGCAGAGGTTGGCTACACCTTC.

The chain couples TRBV9 to TRBJ1-1; possible D gene TRBD1, 5 bases. This CDR3 comprises 16 residues. Trimming removed 3 bases at V and 7 bases at J, with 22 bases between. Germline V gene data show CDR1 as SGDLS and CDR2 as YYNGEE. CDR3 DNA: TGTGCCAGCAGCGCCGGTGGGACTCCCGTATTTGATGAAGCTTTCTTT. Protein sequence: CASSAGGTPVFDEAFF. The full variable domain, with the rest looked up from reference TRBV9 and TRBJ1-1, is DSGVTQTPKHLITATGQRVTLRCSPRSGDLSVYWYQQSLDQGLQFLIQYYNGEERAKGNILERFSAQQFPDLHSELNLSSLELGDSALYFCASSAGGTPVFDEAFFGQGTRLTVV.

The genes are TRBV28 and TRBJ2-5; D may be TRBD1 (6 bases). Between the trimmed V and J ends, which lost 3 bases and 3 bases, there was a span of 17 bases. The CDR3 sequence is 16 residues long. The germline V gene encodes CDR1 MDHEN and CDR2 SYDVKM. The CDR3 is CASSFHHRGLEETQYF. In DNA, the CDR3 is TGTGCCAGCAGTTTCCACCATAGGGGGTTGGAAGAGACCCAGTACTTC.

The chain recombines TRBV6-2 or TRBV6-3 with TRBJ1-5, with 7 positions matching TRBD1. V lost 6 bases, J lost 3 bases, and 5 bases stayed unmatched. Germline V gene lookup returns CDR1 MNHEY and CDR2 SVGEGT. The CDR3 has 14 amino acids. This chain's CDR3 is CASSMGQTNQPQHF. The CDR3 DNA reads TGTGCCAGCAGCATGGGACAGACCAATCAGCCCCAGCATTTT.

This chain joins TRBV2 and TRBJ1-1; the D gene is possibly TRBD1 (5 bases). Germline values: CDR1 SNHLY, CDR2 FYNNEI. Trimming took off 8 bases at V and 8 bases at J, with 15 bases between the two ends. This CDR3 spans 12 amino acids. The CDR3 sequence is CASGTPGGEAFF. The DNA of the CDR3 is TGTGCCAGCGGAACCCCCGGGGGGGAAGCTTTCTTT.